This TCR beta chain was identified in a study of spatial heterogeneity in lung cancer. Indicated time point: sample taken at primary tumor resection. Extraction of whole RNA from tumor, nontumor lung or frozen PBMC preceded unsorted sequencing. V shed 11 bases and J shed 5 bases, with 12 bases lying between them. Germline CDR1 reads LNHDA; CDR2 reads SQIVND (reference sequence). The CDR3 length is 12 residues. Individual TCR cDNA molecules each bore their own unique molecular identifier. TCRdb itself ran the 5' RACE reads through MiXCR, one entry per CDR3 protein. Found here are about 3,300 distinct CDR3 sequences, less than 3.5% of them singletons; the top ten hold approximately 16%. This clonotype was counted at least ten times. Since the library was made to target alpha chains, this beta chain is a stray read and its abundance is not meaningful.

The sample was lung tissue, taken at surgery. This sequence was found in a human donor with early-stage non-small cell lung cancer. This rearrangement joins TRBV19 to TRBJ2-2; D might be TRBD1 (6 bases). The CDR3 nucleotides are TGTGCCGGCGGAACAGGGACCGGGGAGCTGTTTTTT. Residues: CAGGTGTGELFF.